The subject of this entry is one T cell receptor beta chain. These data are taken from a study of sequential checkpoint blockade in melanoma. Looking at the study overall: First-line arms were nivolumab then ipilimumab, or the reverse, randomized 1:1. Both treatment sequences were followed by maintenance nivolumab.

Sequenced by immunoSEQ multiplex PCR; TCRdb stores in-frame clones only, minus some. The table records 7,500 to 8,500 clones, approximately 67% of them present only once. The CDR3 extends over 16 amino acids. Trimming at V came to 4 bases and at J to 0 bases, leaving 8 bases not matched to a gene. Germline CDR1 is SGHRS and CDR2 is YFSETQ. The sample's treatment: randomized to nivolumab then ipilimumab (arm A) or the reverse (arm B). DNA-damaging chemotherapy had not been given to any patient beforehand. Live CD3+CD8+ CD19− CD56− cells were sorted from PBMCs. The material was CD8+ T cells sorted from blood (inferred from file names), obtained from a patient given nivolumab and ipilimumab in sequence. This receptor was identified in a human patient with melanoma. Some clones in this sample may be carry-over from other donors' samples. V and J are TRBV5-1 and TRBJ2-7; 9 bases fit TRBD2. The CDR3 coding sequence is TGCGCCAGCAGCATCCGCGGGGGGGACCTCTCCTACGAGCAGTACTTC. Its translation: CASSIRGGDLSYEQYF.